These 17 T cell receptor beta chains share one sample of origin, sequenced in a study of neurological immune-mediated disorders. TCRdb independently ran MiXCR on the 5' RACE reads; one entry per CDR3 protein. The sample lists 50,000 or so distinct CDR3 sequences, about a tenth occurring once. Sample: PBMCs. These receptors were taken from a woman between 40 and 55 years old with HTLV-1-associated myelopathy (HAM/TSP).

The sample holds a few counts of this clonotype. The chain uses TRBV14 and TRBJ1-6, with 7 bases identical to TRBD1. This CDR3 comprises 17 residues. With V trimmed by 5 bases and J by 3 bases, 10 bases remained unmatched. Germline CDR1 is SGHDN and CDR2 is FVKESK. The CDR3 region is CASSSSYRGSYNSPLHF. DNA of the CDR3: TGTGCCAGCAGCTCTTCTTACAGGGGAAGCTATAATTCACCCCTCCACTTT. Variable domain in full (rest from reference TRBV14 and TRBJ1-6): EAGVTQFPSHSVIEKGQTVTLRCDPISGHDNLYWYRRVMGKEIKFLLHFVKESKQDESGMPNNRFLAERTGGTYSTLKVQPAELEDSGVYFCASSSSYRGSYNSPLHFGNGTRLTVT.

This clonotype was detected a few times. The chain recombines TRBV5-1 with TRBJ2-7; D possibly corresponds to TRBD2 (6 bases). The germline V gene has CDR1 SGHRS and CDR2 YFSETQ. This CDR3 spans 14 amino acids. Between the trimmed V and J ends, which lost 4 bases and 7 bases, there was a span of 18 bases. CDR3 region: CASSDGPGRMEQYF. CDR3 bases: TGCGCCAGCAGCGACGGCCCGGGGAGGATGGAGCAGTACTTC.

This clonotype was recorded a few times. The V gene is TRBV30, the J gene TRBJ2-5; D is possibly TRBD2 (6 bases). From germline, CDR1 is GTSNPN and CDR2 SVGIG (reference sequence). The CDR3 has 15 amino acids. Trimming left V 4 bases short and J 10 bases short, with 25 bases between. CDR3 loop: CAWTGVGTPRMIQYF. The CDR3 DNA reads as TGTGCCTGGACGGGGGTGGGGACCCCTCGGATGATCCAGTACTTC. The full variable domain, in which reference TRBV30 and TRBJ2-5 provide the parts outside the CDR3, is SQTIHQWPATLVQPVGSPLSLECTVEGTSNPNLYWYRQAAGRGLQLLFYSVGIGQISSEVPQNLSASRPQDRQFILSSKKLLLSDSGFYLCAWTGVGTPRMIQYFGPGTRLLVL.

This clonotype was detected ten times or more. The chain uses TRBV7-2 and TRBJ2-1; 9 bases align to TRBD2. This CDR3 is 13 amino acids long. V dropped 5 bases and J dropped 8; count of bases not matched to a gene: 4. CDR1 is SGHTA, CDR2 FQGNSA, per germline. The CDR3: CASSGRGGYEQFF. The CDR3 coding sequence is TGTGCCAGCAGCGGGCGGGGGGGCTATGAGCAGTTCTTC. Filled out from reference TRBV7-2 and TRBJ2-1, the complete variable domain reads GAGVSQSPSNKVTEKGKDVELRCDPISGHTALYWYRQSLGQGLEFLIYFQGNSAPDKSGLPSDRFSAERTGGSVSTLTIQRTQQEDSAVYLCASSGRGGYEQFFGPGTRLTVL.

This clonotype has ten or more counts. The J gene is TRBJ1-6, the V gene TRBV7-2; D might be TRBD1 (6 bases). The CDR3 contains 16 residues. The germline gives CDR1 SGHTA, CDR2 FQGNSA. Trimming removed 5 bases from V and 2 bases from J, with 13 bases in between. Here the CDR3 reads CASSPAGAPYNSPLHF. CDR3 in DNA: TGTGCCAGCAGCCCTGCAGGGGCCCCCTATAATTCACCCCTCCACTTT. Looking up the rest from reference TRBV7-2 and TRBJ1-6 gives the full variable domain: GAGVSQSPSNKVTEKGKDVELRCDPISGHTALYWYRQSLGQGLEFLIYFQGNSAPDKSGLPSDRFSAERTGGSVSTLTIQRTQQEDSAVYLCASSPAGAPYNSPLHFGNGTRLTVT.

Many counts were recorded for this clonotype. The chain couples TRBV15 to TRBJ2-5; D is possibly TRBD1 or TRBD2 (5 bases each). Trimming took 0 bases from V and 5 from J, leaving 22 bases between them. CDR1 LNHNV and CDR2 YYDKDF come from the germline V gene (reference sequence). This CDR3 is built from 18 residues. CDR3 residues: CATSRERGLGVGGETQYF. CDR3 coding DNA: TGTGCCACCAGCAGAGAGCGAGGGTTGGGGGTGGGTGGGGAGACCCAGTACTTC.

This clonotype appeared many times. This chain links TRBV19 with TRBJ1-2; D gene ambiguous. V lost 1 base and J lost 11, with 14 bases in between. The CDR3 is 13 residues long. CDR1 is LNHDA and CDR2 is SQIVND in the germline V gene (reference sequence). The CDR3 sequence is CASSIGVDHQYTF. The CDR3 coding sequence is TGTGCCAGTAGTATAGGGGTCGATCATCAATACACCTTC.

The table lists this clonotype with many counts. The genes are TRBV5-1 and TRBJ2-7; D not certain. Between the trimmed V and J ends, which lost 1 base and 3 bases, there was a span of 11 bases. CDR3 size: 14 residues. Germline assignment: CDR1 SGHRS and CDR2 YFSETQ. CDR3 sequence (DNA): TGCGCCAGCAGCTTGACAGCCTCGGGCTACGAGCAGTACTTC. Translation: CASSLTASGYEQYF.

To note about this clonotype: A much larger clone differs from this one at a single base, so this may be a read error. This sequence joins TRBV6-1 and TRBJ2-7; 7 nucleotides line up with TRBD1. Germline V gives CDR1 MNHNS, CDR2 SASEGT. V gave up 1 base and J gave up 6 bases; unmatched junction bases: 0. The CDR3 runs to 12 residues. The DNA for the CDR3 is TGTGCCAGCAGTGAAGACAGGGGCGAGCAGTACTTC. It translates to CASSEDRGEQYF.

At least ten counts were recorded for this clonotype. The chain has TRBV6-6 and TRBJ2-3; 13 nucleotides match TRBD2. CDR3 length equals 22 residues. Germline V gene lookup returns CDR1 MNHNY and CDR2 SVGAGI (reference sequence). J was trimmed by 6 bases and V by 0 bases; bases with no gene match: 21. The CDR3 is CASSYSMQAGTSGVTAADTQYF. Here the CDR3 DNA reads TGTGCCAGCAGTTACTCGATGCAAGCCGGGACTAGCGGGGTAACTGCTGCGGATACGCAGTATTTT.

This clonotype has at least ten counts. Here the CDR3 DNA reads TGCAGCGCGGGTGGGATTCAGGGGAACAATGAGCAGTTCTTC. This sequence encodes CSAGGIQGNNEQFF. V and J are TRBV29-1 and TRBJ2-1; D possibly corresponds to TRBD1 (6 bases). The V gene lost 7 bases and the J gene lost 5 bases, with 18 bases spanning the gap. Per germline, CDR1 SQVTM and CDR2 ANQGSEA. This CDR3 has 14 amino acids.

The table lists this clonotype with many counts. The CDR3 reads CASSLDFSYYGGNEQFF. The DNA of the CDR3 is TGTGCCAGCAGCTTGGACTTTAGCTATTACGGGGGTAATGAGCAGTTCTTC. V usage is TRBV7-2 and J usage is TRBJ2-1, with a possible D match to TRBD2 (6 bases). V lost 3 bases to trimming and J lost 7 bases, with 22 bases between them. The CDR3 spans 17 residues. CDR1 SGHTA and CDR2 FQGNSA come from the germline V gene.

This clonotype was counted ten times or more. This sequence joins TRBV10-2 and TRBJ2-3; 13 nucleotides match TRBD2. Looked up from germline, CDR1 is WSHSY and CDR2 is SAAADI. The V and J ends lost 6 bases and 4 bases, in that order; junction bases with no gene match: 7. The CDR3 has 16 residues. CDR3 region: CASRLAGGNHPDTQYF. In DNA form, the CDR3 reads TGCGCCAGCAGACTAGCGGGGGGGAACCACCCAGATACGCAGTATTTT.

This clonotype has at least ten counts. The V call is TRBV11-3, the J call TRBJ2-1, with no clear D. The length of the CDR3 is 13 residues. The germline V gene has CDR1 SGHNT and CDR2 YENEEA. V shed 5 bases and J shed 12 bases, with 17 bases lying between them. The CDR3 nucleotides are TGTGCCAGCAGCCGTCCTCCAATAAAGGGGCAGTTCTTC. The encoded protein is CASSRPPIKGQFF. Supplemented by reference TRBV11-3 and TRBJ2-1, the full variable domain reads EAGVVQSPRYKIIEKKQPVAFWCNPISGHNTLYWYLQNLGQGPELLIRYENEEAVDDSQLPKDRFSAERLKGVDSTLKIQPAELGDSAVYLCASSRPPIKGQFFGPGTRLTVL.

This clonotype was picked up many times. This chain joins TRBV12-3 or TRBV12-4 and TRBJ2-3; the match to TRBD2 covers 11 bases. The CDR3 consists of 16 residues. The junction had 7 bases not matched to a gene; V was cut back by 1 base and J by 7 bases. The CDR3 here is CASSLVVTSGENTQYF. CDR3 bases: TGTGCCAGCAGTTTAGTTGTGACTAGCGGGGAAAATACGCAGTATTTT.

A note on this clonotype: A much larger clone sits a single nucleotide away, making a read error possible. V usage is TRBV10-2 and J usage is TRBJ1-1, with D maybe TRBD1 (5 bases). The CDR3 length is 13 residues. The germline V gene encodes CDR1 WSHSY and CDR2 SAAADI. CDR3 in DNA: TGCGCCAGCAGTGTTTTCATGGACACTGAAACTTTCTTT. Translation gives CASSVFMDTETFF.

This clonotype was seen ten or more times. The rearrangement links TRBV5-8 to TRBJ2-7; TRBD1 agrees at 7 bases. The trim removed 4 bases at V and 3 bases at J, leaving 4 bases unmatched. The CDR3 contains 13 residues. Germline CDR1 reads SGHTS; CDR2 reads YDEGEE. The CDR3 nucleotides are TGTGCCAGCAGCCTAGACAGGGTCTACGAGCAGTACTTC. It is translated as CASSLDRVYEQYF.